The clone carrying this T cell receptor (beta chain) was counted ten times or more. What it binds is not known. A quantitative 5'-RACE method, one with molecular barcodes, was used to make TCR beta libraries. TCRdb passed the 5' RACE reads through MiXCR, listing each CDR3 protein once. Here the sample spans about 200,000 distinct CDR3 sequences, around a quarter being singletons. These data are taken from a study of CD8 T cells in ankylosing spondylitis. Study-wide results and limits: Reported data indicate significant enrichment of disease-linked clones within matched ankylosing spondylitis synovial fluid. A number of the motif variants had already been described in reactive arthritis synovial fluid and blood.

Germline V gene lookup returns CDR1 SGHTA and CDR2 FQGNSA. J gave up 9 bases and V 7 bases, and 18 bases lay outside the gene matches. This CDR3 comprises 17 residues. V gene TRBV7-2 combines with J gene TRBJ2-1; 10 bases are shared with TRBD2. This receptor was taken from a male donor with ankylosing spondylitis or in good health (not recorded which). The sequenced material came from blood, either unsorted or a sorted T cell fraction (not recorded which). CDR3 sequence: CASIETSGAPVISEQFF. In nucleotides, the CDR3 is TGTGCCAGCATCGAAACTAGCGGGGCACCTGTTATTAGTGAGCAGTTCTTC.